These 32 T cell receptor beta chains were all obtained from the same sample, sequenced in a study of T cells in Graves' hyperthyroidism and ophthalmopathy. RNA transcripts gave rise to amplified TCR beta CDR3 regions. A first-round RT-PCR of the TCR CDR3 used the HTBI primer set. TCRdb called the multiplex PCR reads again in MiXCR, with one record for every CDR3 protein. Among some 340,000 distinct CDR3 sequences listed, roughly an eighth were seen once. The sequencing sample was made of blood. The receptors shown here come from a woman in her thirties or forties with Graves' ophthalmopathy.

This chain joins TRBV11-2 and TRBJ1-2; unclear D gene. The germline gives CDR1 SGHAT, CDR2 FQNNGV. Deletions cut 3 bases from V and 7 bases from J, with 12 bases between. This CDR3 has 13 residues. Here the CDR3 reads CASSFPGGGGYTF. The CDR3 DNA follows: TGTGCCAGCAGCTTTCCGGGAGGAGGTGGCTACACCTTC.

This clonotype was observed a handful of times. The V gene is TRBV12-3 or TRBV12-4, the J gene TRBJ2-1; TRBD2 matches at 8 bases. V shed 2 bases and J 8 bases; nucleotides not matched to a gene: 8. The CDR3 is made up of 15 amino acids. The CDR3 coding sequence is TGTGCCAGCAGTTTATACGGGACTAGGTATGATGAGCAGTTCTTC. It codes for CASSLYGTRYDEQFF.

This clonotype was observed many times. The CDR3 loop is CSARPALGSYNEQFF. The CDR3 nucleotides read TGCAGTGCTAGACCGGCCCTCGGCTCCTACAATGAGCAGTTCTTC. The chain carries TRBV20-1 and TRBJ2-1, with no clear D. Per germline, CDR1 DFQATT and CDR2 SNEGSKA (reference sequence). V shed 2 bases and J shed 0 bases, with 11 bases lying between them. The CDR3 has 15 residues.

There are many counts of this clonotype. J is TRBJ1-2 and V is TRBV2, with a tentative D call TRBD1 (6 bases). Germline V gene data show CDR1 as SNHLY and CDR2 as FYNNEI. The CDR3 has 14 amino acids. V lost 4 bases to trimming and J lost 5 bases, with 14 bases between them. The chain's CDR3 is CASSAQGGGYGYTF. CDR3 in DNA: TGTGCCAGCAGTGCACAGGGAGGAGGGTATGGCTACACCTTC.

This clonotype was found a few times. This chain's CDR3 is CASSLVGRVTGELFF. DNA of the CDR3: TGCGCCAGCAGCTTGGTGGGCAGGGTCACCGGGGAGCTGTTTTTT. The chain combines TRBV5-1 with TRBJ2-2, with D maybe TRBD1 (5 bases). Trimming removed 0 bases at V and 4 bases at J, with 10 bases between. CDR3 length: 15 amino acids. CDR1 and CDR2 (germline): SGHRS, YFSETQ.

The chain links TRBV24-1 to TRBJ2-2; TRBD1 matches 12 bases. Looked up from germline, CDR1 is KGHDR and CDR2 is SFDVKD. The CDR3 runs to 16 residues. V dropped 3 bases and J dropped 6; count of bases not matched to a gene: 4. The CDR3 nucleotides read TGTGCCACCAGTGATCCCGGGACAGGGGGCTCCGGGGAGCTGTTTTTT. Translated: CATSDPGTGGSGELFF.

The table lists this clonotype with a few counts. The chain links TRBV12-3 or TRBV12-4 to TRBJ1-1, with D hard to call. The CDR3 consists of 13 residues. V was cut by 8 bases and J by 11 bases, with 21 bases left in between. The CDR3 DNA reads as TGTGCCAGCGGAGCCCGGGATGGCAGGTCGGCTTTCTTT. It is translated as CASGARDGRSAFF.

This clonotype came up many times. The chain carries TRBV11-2 and TRBJ2-1; no clear D gene. CDR3 size: 12 residues. V shed 3 bases and J shed 7 bases, with 7 bases lying between them. Germline V gene lookup returns CDR1 SGHAT and CDR2 FQNNGV. The CDR3 here is CASSFNMNEQFF. CDR3 in DNA: TGTGCCAGCAGCTTTAACATGAATGAGCAGTTCTTC.

This clonotype was observed at least ten times. The V and J genes are TRBV28 and TRBJ1-1; TRBD1 might be the D (5 bases). Germline CDR1 is MDHEN and CDR2 is SYDVKM. V was pared by 7 bases and J by 1 base, with 16 bases between. The CDR3 has 15 amino acids. The CDR3 DNA sequence: TGTGCCAGCACCCCACAGGAACAGCAGAACACTGAAGCTTTCTTT. It is translated as CASTPQEQQNTEAFF.

The chain recombines TRBV24-1 with TRBJ2-1; possible D gene TRBD2, 6 bases. The germline V gene encodes CDR1 KGHDR and CDR2 SFDVKD. The CDR3 runs to 13 residues. V dropped 6 bases and J dropped 4 bases, with 9 bases sitting between them. The CDR3 loop is CATSLAEYNEQFF. As DNA, the CDR3 is TGTGCCACCAGTTTAGCGGAATACAATGAGCAGTTCTTC.

The J gene is TRBJ2-3, the V gene TRBV4-3; D is possibly TRBD1 (6 bases). The CDR3 is made up of 16 amino acids. Germline CDR1 reads LGHNA; CDR2 reads YSLEER. V gave up 4 bases and J gave up 1 base, with 15 bases separating them. Written as DNA, the CDR3 is TGCGCCAGCAGCCCCCGGACAGACTTTCGCACAGATACGCAGTATTTT. This translates into CASSPRTDFRTDTQYF.

This clonotype has at least ten counts. The chain recombines TRBV20-1 with TRBJ2-3, with 8 positions matching TRBD2. The CDR3 runs to 14 residues. Germline trimming cut 6 bases from V and 2 bases from J; bases unmatched to any gene: 7. Germline assignment: CDR1 DFQATT and CDR2 SNEGSKA (reference sequence). The CDR3, as DNA: TGCAGTGCCGGGGGGGAGGGGTTCACAGATACGCAGTATTTT. Its translation: CSAGGEGFTDTQYF.

CDR3 sequence: CASSFGPTGEKLFF. CDR3 DNA sequence: TGTGCCAGCAGCTTTGGGCCTACAGGCGAAAAACTGTTTTTT. The V call is TRBV11-2, the J call TRBJ1-4; D may be TRBD1 (5 bases). Germline assignment: CDR1 SGHAT and CDR2 FQNNGV. The V and J ends lost 3 bases and 8 bases respectively, with 13 bases between them. This CDR3 spans 14 amino acids.

Notes on this clonotype: One junction end does not reproduce the germline sequence, and a read error may be involved. The genes are TRBV20-1 and TRBJ1-2; 10 bases agree with TRBD1. CDR1 and CDR2 from the germline V gene are DFQATT and SNEGSKA (reference sequence). This CDR3 spans 12 amino acids. CDR3 region: CGARQGAGGYTF. In DNA, the CDR3 is TGCGGTGCCAGACAGGGGGCAGGTGGCTACACCTTC.

This clonotype was detected only a few times. This chain connects TRBV13 to TRBJ1-4; D remains unclear. Trimming pared 3 bases from V and 5 bases from J, leaving 7 bases between. This CDR3 region has 13 residues. CDR1 PRHDT and CDR2 FYEKMQ come from the germline V gene (reference sequence). The CDR3 here is CASSFRGNEKLFF. The CDR3 region has the DNA TGTGCCAGCAGCTTCAGAGGAAATGAAAAACTGTTTTTT. Based on the CDR3 plus reference TRBV13 and TRBJ1-4, the full variable domain is AAGVIQSPRHLIKEKRETATLKCYPIPRHDTVYWYQQGPGQDPQFLISFYEKMQSDKGSIPDRFSAQQFSDYHSELNMSSLELGDSALYFCASSFRGNEKLFFGSGTQLSVL.

This clonotype has only a few counts. The chain has TRBV2 and TRBJ1-5, with TRBD1 identical over 7 bases. After removal of 9 bases from V and 2 bases from J, the junction contained 7 bases not matched to a gene. CDR1 is SNHLY and CDR2 is FYNNEI in the germline V gene. This CDR3 has 14 residues. The CDR3 region has the DNA TGTGCCAGTGCTCCTGACAGGGGCAATCAGCCCCAGCATTTT. This sequence encodes CASAPDRGNQPQHF.

V usage is TRBV19 and J usage is TRBJ2-2, with TRBD2 matching 8 bases. The CDR3 runs 16 residues. The trim removed 6 bases at V and 3 bases at J, leaving 9 bases unmatched. Germline V lookup: CDR1 LNHDA, CDR2 SQIVND (reference sequence). Here the CDR3 DNA reads TGTGCCAGTAGCCTCGGGAGGGAACGGTACACCGGGGAGCTGTTTTTT. It is translated as CASSLGRERYTGELFF.

On this clonotype itself: A read error may explain this, as a much larger clone is one base away. The V gene is TRBV29-1, the J gene TRBJ2-5, with D hard to call. This CDR3 has 10 residues. Germline CDR1 is SQVTM and CDR2 is ANQGSEA. This CDR3 is CNVETETQYF. The DNA of the CDR3 is TGCAACGTAGAGACGGAGACCCAGTACTTC.

This clonotype showed up many times. The V gene is TRBV11-2, the J gene TRBJ2-3, with D maybe TRBD2 (5 bases). Germline CDR1 is SGHAT and CDR2 is FQNNGV. This CDR3 contains 13 residues. Trimming took 0 bases from V and 6 from J, leaving 7 bases between them. The CDR3 DNA is TGTGCCAGCAGCTTAGACCGGAGGGATACGCAGTATTTT. Encoded protein: CASSLDRRDTQYF.

The V call is TRBV3-1, the J call TRBJ1-2; no clear D gene. This CDR3 has 16 residues. CDR1 and CDR2 (germline): LGHDT, YNNKEL (reference sequence). V dropped 2 bases and J dropped 7 bases, with 20 bases sitting between them. The CDR3 DNA reads TGTGCCAGCAGCCAAAATAGTCGAGTCGAGGGCGGTGGCTACACCTTC. Amino acids: CASSQNSRVEGGGYTF.

This clonotype was seen repeatedly, ten times or more. The chain uses TRBV6-2 or TRBV6-3 and TRBJ2-1; 9 positions agree with TRBD2. The CDR3 is 16 amino acids. Per the germline V gene, CDR1 is MNHEY and CDR2 is SVGEGT. The junction had 5 bases not matched to a gene; V was cut back by 1 base and J by 4 bases. The CDR3 DNA is TGTGCCAGCAGTTACTTTCCTAGCGGGACGTACAATGAGCAGTTCTTC. Translation gives CASSYFPSGTYNEQFF.

This clonotype was seen only a few times. The V gene is TRBV20-1, the J gene TRBJ2-2; no clear D gene. V gave up 0 bases and J gave up 4 bases, with 3 bases separating them. This CDR3 has 12 amino acids. CDR1 and CDR2 (germline): DFQATT, SNEGSKA (reference sequence). CDR3 sequence: CSARESTGELFF. In DNA, the CDR3 is TGCAGTGCTAGAGAAAGCACCGGGGAGCTGTTTTTT.

There are many counts of this clonotype. The chain couples TRBV19 to TRBJ1-1; D ambiguous. The germline CDR1 and CDR2 sequences are LNHDA and SQIVND (reference sequence). V lost 3 bases and J lost 7, with 6 bases in between. The CDR3 spans 11 residues. In DNA, the CDR3 is TGTGCCAGTAGTATGGGTCTTGAAGCTTTCTTT. This sequence encodes CASSMGLEAFF.

The chain joins TRBV5-1 to TRBJ2-7, with TRBD1 identical over 7 bases. The CDR3 runs to 13 residues. Germline trimming cut 10 bases from V and 0 bases from J; bases unmatched to any gene: 7. Germline V lookup: CDR1 SGHRS, CDR2 YFSETQ. The CDR3: CASRQGSSYEQYF. CDR3 nucleotides: TGCGCCTCAAGACAGGGCAGCTCCTACGAGCAGTACTTC.

V usage is TRBV7-9 and J usage is TRBJ2-1; TRBD2 matches 10 bases. J was trimmed by 0 bases and V by 6 bases; bases with no gene match: 14. Germline loops: CDR1 SEHNR, CDR2 FQNEAQ (reference sequence). This CDR3 is 19 amino acids long. In nucleotides, the CDR3 is TGTGCCAGCAGAACGCCCAATCTAGCGGGGGAAAGCTCCTACAATGAGCAGTTCTTC. It is translated as CASRTPNLAGESSYNEQFF. Filled out from reference TRBV7-9 and TRBJ2-1, the complete variable domain reads DTGVSQNPRHKITKRGQNVTFRCDPISEHNRLYWYRQTLGQGPEFLTYFQNEAQLEKSRLLSDRFSAERPKGSFSTLEIQRTEQGDSAMYLCASRTPNLAGESSYNEQFFGPGTRLTVL.

This clonotype has ten or more counts. The chain has TRBV6-1 and TRBJ1-1; tentative D call: TRBD1 (6 bases). The CDR3 is made up of 14 amino acids. Germline V gives CDR1 MNHNS, CDR2 SASEGT. The germline V and J ends were trimmed by 6 bases and 2 bases, with 13 bases remaining between them. In DNA, the CDR3 is TGTGCCAGCAGCTTAGGACAGCTTAACACTGAAGCTTTCTTT. Residues: CASSLGQLNTEAFF.

This clonotype has at least ten counts. The rearrangement joins TRBV7-9 to TRBJ1-2; D gene unclear. The germline gives CDR1 SEHNR, CDR2 FQNEAQ (reference sequence). V lost 8 bases and J lost 2, with 9 bases in between. The CDR3 consists of 12 residues. CDR3 coding DNA: TGTGCCAGCGGATTTTTGAACTATGGCTACACCTTC. This translates into CASGFLNYGYTF.

This clonotype was recorded a few times. The chain couples TRBV20-1 to TRBJ1-4, with TRBD1 identical over 7 bases. V trimming: 0 bases; J trimming: 5 bases; junction bases outside the gene matches: 12. CDR1 is DFQATT, CDR2 SNEGSKA, per germline (reference sequence). There are 17 residues in the CDR3. CDR3 residues: CSARDLRGGGGNEKLFF. The CDR3 coding sequence is TGCAGTGCTAGAGATCTCAGGGGGGGAGGGGGCAATGAAAAACTGTTTTTT.

This clonotype has only a few counts. The V call is TRBV5-4, the J call TRBJ2-2, with 10 bases lining up with TRBD2. Germline CDR1 SGHNT, CDR2 YYREEE (reference sequence). V shed 4 bases and J 4 bases; nucleotides not matched to a gene: 7. The CDR3 runs to 16 residues. CDR3 coding DNA: TGTGCCAGCAGCCTGCTAGCGGGAGTCGGCACCGGGGAGCTGTTTTTT. It translates to CASSLLAGVGTGELFF.

This clonotype was counted at least ten times. This sequence joins TRBV20-1 and TRBJ2-5, with TRBD1 matching over 10 bases. In germline, CDR1 is DFQATT, CDR2 SNEGSKA (reference sequence). There are 14 residues in the CDR3. V dropped 5 bases and J dropped 4; count of bases not matched to a gene: 7. Written as DNA, the CDR3 is TGCAGTGCTCCAGGACAGGGGGTGGGAGAGACCCAGTACTTC. It specifies CSAPGQGVGETQYF.

In regard to this clonotype: Possible read error: a much larger clone is one base away. The V call is TRBV28, the J call TRBJ2-6, with D tentatively TRBD1 (5 bases). The CDR3 covers 15 residues. CDR1 is MDHEN, CDR2 SYDVKM, per germline. The CDR3 here is CASSLSLSGASVLTF. The CDR3 coding sequence is TGTGCCAGCAGTTTATCCCTCTCTGGGGCCAGCGTCCTGACTTTC.

The sample holds many counts of this clonotype. The chain is built from TRBV27 and TRBJ2-2; D assignment may be TRBD1 or TRBD2 (5 bases each). CDR3 length: 13 amino acids. The germline V gene has CDR1 MNHEY and CDR2 SMNVEV (reference sequence). Trimming pared 3 bases from V and 7 bases from J, leaving 9 bases between. The CDR3 nucleotides are TGTGCCAGCAGTTTGGGGACGAACGGGGAGCTGTTTTTT. It encodes CASSLGTNGELFF.